These 16 T cell receptor beta chains were all obtained from the same sample, sequenced in a study of blood T cell repertoires in COVID-19. Assay: immunoSEQ multiplex PCR; the TCRdb copy retains only in-frame clones and omits some. The sample yields 200,000 to 300,000 clones, approximately 83% seen once. Sequences were obtained from peripheral blood. These receptors came from a man aged 25-45 years who had recovered from COVID-19.

The chain joins TRBV18 to TRBJ1-1; unclear D gene. Trimming removed 5 bases from V and 5 bases from J, with 12 bases in between. Germline-derived CDR1 and CDR2 are KGHSH and LQKENI. This CDR3 contains 13 residues. The CDR3 DNA reads TGTGCCAGCTCAGCGGCGTCCGGGACTGAAGCTTTCTTT. Translation: CASSAASGTEAFF. Variable domain in full (rest from reference TRBV18 and TRBJ1-1): NAGVMQNPRHLVRRRGQEARLRCSPMKGHSHVYWYRQLPEEGLKFMVYLQKENIIDESGMPKERFSAEFPKEGPSILRIQQVVRGDSAAYFCASSAASGTEAFFGQGTRLTVV.

This sequence joins TRBV20-1 and TRBJ1-5; a possible D gene is TRBD1 (6 bases). V was shortened by 6 bases and J by 5 bases, with 17 bases between the two germline ends. Germline CDR1 reads DFQATT; CDR2 reads SNEGSKA (reference sequence). The CDR3 length is 14 residues. The CDR3 loop is CSASRQDTHQPQHF. The CDR3 nucleotides read TGCAGTGCAAGTAGACAGGACACCCATCAGCCCCAGCATTTT.

The chain employs TRBV6-5 and TRBJ1-2; the D is unclear. This CDR3 region has 15 residues. Deletions cut 0 bases from V and 6 bases from J, with 14 bases between. Germline values: CDR1 MNHEY, CDR2 SVGAGI. The CDR3 sequence is CASSYSRNKGDGYTF. As DNA, the CDR3 is TGTGCCAGCAGTTACTCGAGGAATAAAGGCGATGGCTACACCTTC.

This chain connects TRBV2 to TRBJ2-3; TRBD1 agrees at 9 bases. The V gene end was trimmed by 5 bases and the J gene end by 7 bases; junction bases not matched to a gene: 10. The germline V gene has CDR1 SNHLY and CDR2 FYNNEI. The CDR3 sequence is 15 residues long. The CDR3, as DNA: TGTGCCAGCAGTAGCCCGGGACAGGGCCTGTATACGCAGTATTTT. It codes for CASSSPGQGLYTQYF.

V gene TRBV12-3 or TRBV12-4 combines with J gene TRBJ2-7; D gene uncertain. Trimming pared 5 bases from V and 3 bases from J, leaving 5 bases between. The CDR3 runs to 11 residues. The CDR3 DNA is TGTGCCAGCAGTCCACTCTACGAGCAGTACTTC. Its protein product is CASSPLYEQYF.

As to this clone: A read error may explain this, as a much larger clone is one base away. The gene calls are TRBV7-9 and TRBJ2-7; unclear D gene. There are 11 residues in the CDR3. From germline, CDR1 is SEHNR and CDR2 FQNEAQ (reference sequence). V dropped 3 bases and J dropped 7 bases, with 7 bases sitting between them. This CDR3 reads CASSFTEEQYF. The CDR3 region has the DNA TGTGCCAGCAGCTTTACAGAGGAGCAGTACTTC.

In DNA form, the CDR3 reads TGTGCCAGCAGCTCCCCCCCCCTAGCCGGGCGGAACACTGAAGCTTTCTTT. Its protein product is CASSSPPLAGRNTEAFF. The J gene is TRBJ1-1, the V gene TRBV11-2; D unresolved. This CDR3 spans 17 amino acids. Trimming took 4 bases from V and 1 from J, leaving 19 bases between them. The V gene's germline CDR1 is SGHAT and CDR2 FQNNGV. Combining the CDR3 with reference TRBV11-2 and TRBJ1-1 gives the whole variable domain EAGVAQSPRYKIIEKRQSVAFWCNPISGHATLYWYQQILGQGPKLLIQFQNNGVVDDSQLPKDRFSAERLKGVDSTLKIQPAKLEDSAVYLCASSSPPLAGRNTEAFFGQGTRLTVV.

Notes on this clone: The junction and the germline gene differ at one end; a read error may be behind it. This sequence joins TRBV19 and TRBJ2-1, with 8 positions matching TRBD2. Germline-derived CDR1 and CDR2 are LNHDA and SQIVND (reference sequence). The CDR3 covers 16 residues. The chain's CDR3 is CVSSIRVLRGGNEQFF. In DNA form, the CDR3 reads TGTGTCAGTAGTATCCGCGTGTTACGGGGGGGCAATGAGCAGTTCTTC.

The chain carries TRBV5-5 and TRBJ2-2, with 10 bases aligning to TRBD2. This CDR3 contains 14 residues. Germline V lookup: CDR1 SGHKS, CDR2 YYEKEE (reference sequence). The V gene end was trimmed by 1 base and the J gene end by 9 bases; junction bases not matched to a gene: 3. Here the CDR3 DNA reads TGTGCCAGCAGCTTGACTAGCGGGGCCAGGGAGCTGTTTTTT. This sequence encodes CASSLTSGARELFF.

The V gene is TRBV7-3, the J gene TRBJ2-1; 7 positions match TRBD1. The germline CDR1 and CDR2 sequences are SGHTA and FQGTGA. V lost 5 bases and J lost 6; bases outside the gene matches: 7. The CDR3 covers 14 residues. The CDR3 protein is CASSPGQKFNEQFF. The CDR3 DNA reads TGTGCCAGCAGCCCGGGACAGAAATTCAATGAGCAGTTCTTC.

The chain couples TRBV28 to TRBJ1-3; possible D gene TRBD1, 5 bases. The CDR3 is 15 amino acids. The V gene lost 6 bases and the J gene lost 3 bases, with 15 bases spanning the gap. Germline CDR1 reads MDHEN; CDR2 reads SYDVKM. The CDR3 reads CASSRFTGVGNTIYF. Written as DNA, the CDR3 is TGTGCCAGCAGCCGATTTACAGGTGTTGGAAACACCATATATTTT. The full variable domain, rest sourced from reference TRBV28 and TRBJ1-3, is DVKVTQSSRYLVKRTGEKVFLECVQDMDHENMFWYRQDPGLGLRLIYFSYDVKMKEKGDIPEGYSVSREKKERFSLILESASTNQTSMYLCASSRFTGVGNTIYFGEGSWLTVV.

The rearrangement links TRBV6-5 to TRBJ1-2; the match to TRBD1 covers 8 bases. J gave up 8 bases and V 5 bases, and 4 bases lay outside the gene matches. The germline CDR1 and CDR2 sequences are MNHEY and SVGAGI. The CDR3 extends over 12 amino acids. CDR3 in amino acids: CASSLQGEGYTF. For the CDR3, the DNA is TGTGCCAGCAGTCTACAGGGGGAGGGCTACACCTTC.

This clone was seen only a few times. The chain combines TRBV28 with TRBJ1-3; tentatively, D is TRBD1 (5 bases). The V end lost 3 bases, the J end lost 2 bases, and 11 bases lay between the germline ends. Germline V gene sequence: CDR1 MDHEN, CDR2 SYDVKM. The CDR3 sequence is 15 residues long. CDR3 coding DNA: TGTGCCAGCAGTTTTAGGGGCAGCGCTGGAAACACCATATATTTT. Its translation is CASSFRGSAGNTIYF.

The chain employs TRBV28 and TRBJ2-1; 7 nucleotides agree with TRBD2. V dropped 2 bases and J dropped 3; count of bases not matched to a gene: 1. Germline V gene sequence: CDR1 MDHEN, CDR2 SYDVKM. The CDR3 has 14 amino acids. CDR3 protein: CASSLPGGYNEQFF. CDR3 bases: TGTGCCAGCAGTTTACCGGGGGGCTACAATGAGCAGTTCTTC.

The gene calls are TRBV7-9 and TRBJ2-1; maybe TRBD2 (5 bases). V lost 4 bases, J lost 10 bases, and 14 bases lay in between. CDR1 and CDR2 from the germline V gene are SEHNR and FQNEAQ (reference sequence). CDR3 length equals 13 residues. CDR3 coding DNA: TGTGCCAGCAGCTCCGGACTTCTTCTAGAGCAGTTCTTC. Protein sequence: CASSSGLLLEQFF.

The chain recombines TRBV2 with TRBJ2-2; 9 bases agree with TRBD2. The CDR3 totals 16 residues. The V and J ends lost 8 bases and 5 bases, in that order; junction bases with no gene match: 12. Germline CDR1 is SNHLY and CDR2 is FYNNEI. CDR3 residues: CASAGISGGETGELFF. CDR3 bases: TGTGCCAGCGCGGGGATTAGCGGGGGAGAGACCGGGGAGCTGTTTTTT.